This note documents a single T cell receptor (beta chain) sequence. Its antigen is unidentified. These data come from a study of T cells in localized non-small cell lung cancer. Findings of the study overall: Clonality of T cells reached its maximum in uninvolved adjacent lung, surpassing tumor. Longer survival (overall) was linked to higher T cell density in blood. Sequencing covered just one tumor region, so heterogeneity cannot be ruled out. Paired adjacent lung recovered a median roughly 56 of the top 100 tumor clones.

Data came from immunoSEQ multiplex PCR; TCRdb stores just in-frame clones and leaves some out. This sample has about 30,000 clones, with about 91% found just once. The germline V gene encodes CDR1 MNHEY and CDR2 SMNVEV (reference sequence). The J segment lost 5 bases and the V segment lost 2 bases, leaving 8 bases of the junction unmatched. The CDR3 is 16 amino acids. The V gene is TRBV27, the J gene TRBJ2-1, with 8 bases aligning to TRBD2. The receptor comes from a man aged 35-75 years with stage II lung adenocarcinoma. The source material was PBMCs, sampled before any cancer treatment. The CDR3 region is CASSLPGTRTHNEQFF. Written as DNA, the CDR3 is TGTGCCAGCAGTTTACCGGGGACTAGAACCCACAATGAGCAGTTCTTC.